This T cell receptor (beta chain) was observed in a study of identical twins. Germline lookup yields CDR1 SGHTA and CDR2 FQGNSA. Trimming took 7 bases from V and 1 from J, leaving 14 bases between them. CDR3 length: 15 residues. TCRdb itself ran the 5' RACE reads through MiXCR, one entry per CDR3 protein. The sample shows approximately 690,000 distinct CDR3 sequences, 5.5% to 6.5% of them seen only once. Whole-study findings and limits: Part of the zero-insertion signal could reflect confounding by invariant MAIT and iNKT cells.

A note on this clonotype: Antigen unknown.

The origin of this receptor is a man aged 18 to 29 in good health. This chain uses TRBV7-2 with TRBJ2-1; tentative D call: TRBD2 (5 bases). The sample comprised naive T cells sorted from blood. CDR3 nucleotides: TGTGCCAGCACCTTCGGAGGCTCATCCTACAATGAGCAGTTCTTC. The encoded protein is CASTFGGSSYNEQFF.